One sample yielded the 9 T cell receptor beta chains listed below, sequenced in a study of beta chain features in type 1 diabetes. These receptors' targets are unknown. The authors reverse transcribed all of the isolated RNA, so sequencing captured expressed TCRB transcripts. Clones were sequenced by immunoSEQ multiplex PCR, and TCRdb holds only the in-frame ones, with some missing. Of hundreds of thousands of clones in the sample, roughly 15% were seen once. Points from the study as a whole: Shortening of TCRB CDR3s, moderate but significant, appeared in all four CD4+ subsets of Type 1 diabetes patients.

Sequencing was done on a sample of naive CD4+ T cells from blood. These receptors came from a man between 18 and 29 years old with type 1 diabetes.

This chain uses TRBV30 with TRBJ2-2, with a weak D call TRBD1 (5 bases). Germline-derived CDR1 and CDR2 are GTSNPN and SVGIG (reference sequence). V gave up 7 bases and J gave up 4 bases, with 16 bases separating them. This CDR3 region has 14 residues. CDR3 residues: CAFQTDRLTGELFF. The CDR3 DNA reads TGTGCCTTCCAGACCGACAGACTCACCGGGGAGCTGTTTTTT.

The chain carries TRBV18 and TRBJ1-5; 8 nucleotides agree with TRBD1. The CDR3 totals 15 residues. Unmatched junction bases numbered 7, after V lost 4 bases and J lost 5 bases. Germline-derived CDR1 and CDR2 are KGHSH and LQKENI. The CDR3, as DNA: TGTGCCAGCTCACTCCCGGGACAGGTCCATCAGCCCCAGCATTTT. Amino acids: CASSLPGQVHQPQHF.

The sample holds a few counts of this clone. The chain links TRBV5-1 to TRBJ2-5; 7 nucleotides align to TRBD2. The CDR3 extends over 15 amino acids. Per germline, CDR1 SGHRS and CDR2 YFSETQ. V lost 0 bases and J lost 5; bases outside the gene matches: 7. CDR3 nucleotide sequence: TGCGCCAGCAGCTTGGTGCGGGGGTTTGTGGAGACCCAGTACTTC. It codes for CASSLVRGFVETQYF. The full variable domain, its missing parts supplied by reference TRBV5-1 and TRBJ2-5, is KAGVTQTPRYLIKTRGQQVTLSCSPISGHRSVSWYQQTPGQGLQFLFEYFSETQRNKGNFPGRFSGRQFSNSRSEMNVSTLELGDSALYLCASSLVRGFVETQYFGPGTRLLVL.

The chain links TRBV5-6 to TRBJ1-6; D possibly corresponds to TRBD1 (5 bases). The CDR3 has 16 amino acids. Germline V gene data show CDR1 as SGHDT and CDR2 as YYEEEE. V was cut by 0 bases and J by 7 bases, with 14 bases left in between. CDR3 sequence reads: CASSLAWQGLNSPLHF. The CDR3 DNA reads TGTGCCAGCAGCTTGGCCTGGCAGGGATTAAATTCACCCCTCCACTTT.

V gene TRBV29-1 combines with J gene TRBJ2-7, with D perhaps matching TRBD1 (6 bases). The CDR3 contains 13 residues. V lost 5 bases to trimming and J lost 3 bases, with 14 bases between them. The germline CDR1 and CDR2 sequences are SQVTM and ANQGSEA. This CDR3 reads CSVLRDKHYEQYF. The CDR3 nucleotides are TGCAGCGTTCTCCGGGACAAACACTACGAGCAGTACTTC.

This clone came up a few times. The chain couples TRBV28 to TRBJ2-7, with 9 bases that match TRBD1. V lost 7 bases and J lost 7; bases outside the gene matches: 14. CDR3 length equals 15 residues. The germline V gene encodes CDR1 MDHEN and CDR2 SYDVKM. The CDR3 DNA is TGTGCCAGCACTACCGGGACAGGGTCCAGGGGTGAGCAGTACTTC. Translated: CASTTGTGSRGEQYF.

This clone has just a few counts. J is TRBJ1-2 and V is TRBV2; 11 bases align to TRBD1. Germline V gene lookup returns CDR1 SNHLY and CDR2 FYNNEI. This CDR3 contains 15 residues. Trimming cost V 7 bases and J 6 bases; bases outside gene matches: 10. The DNA for the CDR3 is TGTGCCAGCATCCCGGGACAGGGGGTCGCGGATGGCTACACCTTC. Translating gives CASIPGQGVADGYTF.

This rearrangement joins TRBV6-1 to TRBJ2-5; D possibly corresponds to TRBD2 (5 bases). The CDR3 sequence is 12 residues long. CDR1 and CDR2 (germline): MNHNS, SASEGT. Trimming left V 5 bases short and J 5 bases short, with 9 bases between. The CDR3 is CASSPPGETQYF. CDR3 coding DNA: TGTGCCAGCAGTCCCCCGGGGGAGACCCAGTACTTC.

V is TRBV18 and J is TRBJ2-3; the D gene is possibly TRBD2 (6 bases). Deletions cut 3 bases from V and 2 bases from J, with 12 bases between. The CDR3 has 15 residues. Germline CDR1 and CDR2: KGHSH and LQKENI. The DNA of the CDR3 is TGTGCCAGCTCACCGCCCGGGACTCCCACAGATACGCAGTATTTT. It yields the protein CASSPPGTPTDTQYF.